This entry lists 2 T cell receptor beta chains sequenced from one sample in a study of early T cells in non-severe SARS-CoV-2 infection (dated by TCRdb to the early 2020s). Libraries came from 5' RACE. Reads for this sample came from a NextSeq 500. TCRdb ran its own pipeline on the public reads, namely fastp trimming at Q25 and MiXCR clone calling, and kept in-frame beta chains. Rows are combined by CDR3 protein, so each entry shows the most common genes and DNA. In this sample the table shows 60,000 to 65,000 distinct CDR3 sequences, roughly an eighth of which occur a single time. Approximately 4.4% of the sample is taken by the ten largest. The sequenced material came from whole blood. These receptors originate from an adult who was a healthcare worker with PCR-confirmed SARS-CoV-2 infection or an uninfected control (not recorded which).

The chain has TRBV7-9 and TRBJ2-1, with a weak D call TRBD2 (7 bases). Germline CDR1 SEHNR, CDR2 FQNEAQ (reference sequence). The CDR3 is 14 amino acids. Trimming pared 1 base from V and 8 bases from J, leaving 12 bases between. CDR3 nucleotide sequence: TGTGCCAGCAGCTTAGGGACCGGGGGGCATGAGCAGTTCTTC. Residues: CASSLGTGGHEQFF.

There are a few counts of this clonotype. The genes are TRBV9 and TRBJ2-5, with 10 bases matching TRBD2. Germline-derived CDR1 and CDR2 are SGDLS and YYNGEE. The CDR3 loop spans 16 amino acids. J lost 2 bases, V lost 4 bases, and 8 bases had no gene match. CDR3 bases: TGTGCCAGCAGCCCAGCCGGTAGCGGGGGGCAAGAGACCCAGTACTTC. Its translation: CASSPAGSGGQETQYF.